This TCR beta chain was obtained from a study of early stage breast cancer tumors. Across the whole study: Of some 17 invasive breast tumors, about a dozen were hormone receptor-positive, HER2-negative. Study findings and constraints: Commonly generated sequences made up most enriched TCRB sequences shared between patients.

The CDR3 runs 13 residues. The germline gives CDR1 MGHRA, CDR2 YSYEKL. The V and J ends lost 0 bases and 3 bases respectively, with 6 bases between them. Blood replicates held 0.5 ug DNA, tumor or normal breast about 1.5 ug, two each. This table comes from immunoSEQ multiplex PCR, and its TCRdb copy is limited to in-frame clones, with some not included. The sample consists of around 60,000 clones, about 74% of them appearing once. Details on this clone: Its antigen remains unknown.

The sequence was obtained from a person aged 25-39 years with breast cancer. This chain uses TRBV4-1 with TRBJ2-7; D is ambiguous. The sequenced material came from blood. The CDR3 coding sequence is TGCGCCAGCAGCCAAGACGCAGGCTACGAGCAGTACTTC. Its translation is CASSQDAGYEQYF.